The entry that follows covers one T cell receptor (beta chain) sequence. The sample is drawn from a study of T cells in Graves' hyperthyroidism and ophthalmopathy. RNA transcripts provided the source from which TCR beta CDR3 regions were amplified. First-round RT-PCR targeting the TCR CDR3 was performed with the HTBI primer set. TCRdb re-called the multiplex PCR reads with MiXCR, one entry per CDR3 protein. This table has 550,000 to 600,000 distinct CDR3 sequences, about 14% appearing once. Germline loops: CDR1 LGHNA, CDR2 YNFKEQ. This CDR3 comprises 17 residues. Trimming cost V 4 bases and J 2 bases, with 20 bases left between them.

The source of this sequence is a woman between 18 and 29 years old with Graves' ophthalmopathy. Sequencing was performed on blood. V is TRBV4-2 and J is TRBJ1-1; D is perhaps TRBD1 (5 bases). This CDR3 reads CASSPRLGPQGNTEAFF. In DNA form, the CDR3 reads TGTGCCAGCAGCCCCCGATTGGGTCCGCAGGGAAACACTGAAGCTTTCTTT.